Presented here are 23 T cell receptor beta chains from one specimen sequenced in a study of T cells in Graves' hyperthyroidism and ophthalmopathy. TCR beta CDR3 regions were amplified from RNA transcripts. The primer set for the first-round RT-PCR of the TCR CDR3 was HTBI. TCRdb reprocessed the multiplex PCR reads with MiXCR, giving one entry per CDR3 protein. This table has hundreds of thousands of distinct CDR3 sequences, over 35% appearing once. Sequencing was performed on blood. These receptors were collected from a man in his late teens or twenties with Graves' hyperthyroidism.

This clonotype occurred many times. Sequence at one end of the junction differs from germline and may be a read error. The rearrangement joins TRBV20-1 to TRBJ1-6; the D is unclear. The CDR3 sequence is 12 residues long. CDR1 is DFQATT and CDR2 is SNEGSKA in the germline V gene (reference sequence). CDR3 DNA: TGCAGTGCCAGAGCCGGTAATTCACCCCTCCACTTT. It yields the protein CSARAGNSPLHF.

This clonotype was recorded at least ten times. V gene TRBV29-1 combines with J gene TRBJ2-2; 8 nucleotides agree with TRBD1. Trimming cost V 7 bases and J 6 bases; bases outside gene matches: 10. CDR1 is SQVTM, CDR2 ANQGSEA, per germline. This CDR3 has 14 amino acids. For the CDR3, the DNA is TGCAGCGCCCGGTCGGCACAGGGGGCCGGGGAGCTGTTTTTT. Amino acids: CSARSAQGAGELFF.

Regarding this clonotype: A much larger clone lies a single base off, so this may be a read error. The chain couples TRBV7-8 to TRBJ1-5, with TRBD1 matching 8 bases. The V and J ends lost 6 bases and 5 bases, in that order; junction bases with no gene match: 3. Germline V gene sequence: CDR1 SGHVS, CDR2 FQNEAQ. This CDR3 has 13 amino acids. The CDR3: CASRPTGDQPQHF. As DNA, the CDR3 is TGTGCCAGCAGGCCGACAGGGGATCAGCCCCAGCATTTT. The full variable domain, its missing parts supplied by reference TRBV7-8 and TRBJ1-5, is GAGVSQSPRYKVAKRGQDVALRCDPISGHVSLFWYQQALGQGPEFLTYFQNEAQLDKSGLPSDRFFAERPEGSVSTLKIQRTQQEDSAVYLCASRPTGDQPQHFGDGTRLSIL.

This clonotype has only a few counts. The rearrangement uses TRBV19 and TRBJ2-7, with 13 positions matching TRBD2. The CDR3 has 16 amino acids. Trimming cost V 8 bases and J 1 base; bases outside gene matches: 8. Germline V gives CDR1 LNHDA, CDR2 SQIVND (reference sequence). CDR3 in amino acids: CASATSGRVDSYEQYF. CDR3 sequence (DNA): TGTGCCAGTGCCACTAGCGGGAGGGTCGATTCCTACGAGCAGTACTTC.

This clonotype was found a few times. The V call is TRBV20-1, the J call TRBJ1-1; D might be TRBD1 (5 bases). V was cut by 3 bases and J by 7 bases, with 15 bases left in between. Germline V gene lookup returns CDR1 DFQATT and CDR2 SNEGSKA (reference sequence). The CDR3 contains 13 residues. DNA for the CDR3: TGCAGTGCTAGTGATGGGCCGACAGATGAAGCTTTCTTT. Protein sequence: CSASDGPTDEAFF.

This clonotype was detected ten times or more. This chain joins TRBV9 and TRBJ1-6; D uncertain. V gave up 3 bases and J gave up 2 bases, with 9 bases separating them. CDR3 length equals 15 residues. The V gene's germline CDR1 is SGDLS and CDR2 YYNGEE. As DNA, the CDR3 is TGTGCCAGCAGCGGGGGAGGTCCCTATAATTCACCCCTCCACTTT. It is translated as CASSGGGPYNSPLHF.

The rearrangement joins TRBV25-1 to TRBJ2-1; 7 nucleotides match TRBD2. The CDR3 has 13 amino acids. Germline values: CDR1 MGHDK, CDR2 SYGVNS. V was clipped by 5 bases and J by 11 bases; unmatched bases: 9. The CDR3 region is CASSPFGGGKQFF. The CDR3, as DNA: TGTGCCAGCAGTCCGTTCGGGGGAGGGAAGCAGTTCTTC.

The chain carries TRBV15 and TRBJ2-5; either TRBD1 or TRBD2 may fit D (5 bases each). Germline CDR1 LNHNV, CDR2 YYDKDF (reference sequence). CDR3 length: 18 residues. Trimming removed 0 bases at V and 4 bases at J, with 21 bases between. CDR3 DNA: TGTGCCACCAGCAGAGATCTGGATGGGGACCGGCCGGGAGAGACCCAGTACTTC. This translates into CATSRDLDGDRPGETQYF.

The CDR3 region is CSSGVRESDEQYF. Written as DNA, the CDR3 is TGCAGCTCCGGGGTCAGGGAGTCAGACGAGCAGTACTTC. This chain joins TRBV29-1 and TRBJ2-7; D is possibly TRBD1 or TRBD2 (5 bases each). Germline V gene data show CDR1 as SQVTM and CDR2 as ANQGSEA. Between the trimmed V and J ends, which lost 8 bases and 5 bases, there was a span of 19 bases. The CDR3 has 13 amino acids.

As regards this clonotype: At one boundary the junction diverges from the germline segment, which might be a read error. The chain recombines TRBV5-1 with TRBJ2-7; 9 bases are shared with TRBD1. The germline gives CDR1 SGHRS, CDR2 YFSETQ. There are 15 residues in the CDR3. CDR3 DNA: TGTGCCAGCAGCCAAGGCTGGACAGGGGCGTACGAGCAGTACTTC. Translating it yields CASSQGWTGAYEQYF.

This clonotype has just a few counts. The chain carries TRBV7-6 and TRBJ1-2; the D gene is possibly TRBD1 (5 bases). The CDR3 consists of 14 residues. V lost 5 bases and J lost 5, with 15 bases in between. Germline loops: CDR1 SGHVS, CDR2 FNYEAQ. CDR3 sequence: CASSDGAPGYGYTF. CDR3 DNA sequence: TGTGCCAGCAGCGACGGGGCCCCGGGGTATGGCTACACCTTC.

The rearrangement uses TRBV7-2 and TRBJ1-1, with a tentative D call TRBD1 (6 bases). The CDR3 sequence is 15 residues long. Trimming took 5 bases from V and 5 from J, leaving 18 bases between them. The germline CDR1 and CDR2 sequences are SGHTA and FQGNSA. CDR3 coding DNA: TGTGCCAGCAGCCAGGCCCCAGGGGCTGGGACTGAAGCTTTCTTT. Residues: CASSQAPGAGTEAFF. The full variable domain, its missing parts supplied by reference TRBV7-2 and TRBJ1-1, is GAGVSQSPSNKVTEKGKDVELRCDPISGHTALYWYRQSLGQGLEFLIYFQGNSAPDKSGLPSDRFSAERTGGSVSTLTIQRTQQEDSAVYLCASSQAPGAGTEAFFGQGTRLTVV.

This clonotype was seen at least ten times. The chain carries TRBV7-2 and TRBJ2-5; a possible D gene is TRBD2 (6 bases). Trimming removed 5 bases from V and 5 bases from J, with 12 bases in between. This CDR3 region has 13 residues. CDR1 and CDR2 (germline): SGHTA, FQGNSA. The CDR3 DNA reads TGTGCCAGCAGCGGGCTGGAGGGGGAGACCCAGTACTTC. Its protein is CASSGLEGETQYF.

The sample holds a few counts of this clonotype. The chain has TRBV20-1 and TRBJ1-4, with D unclear. The CDR3 runs 15 residues. The V gene lost 0 bases and the J gene lost 0 bases, with 8 bases spanning the gap. Germline V gene lookup returns CDR1 DFQATT and CDR2 SNEGSKA (reference sequence). CDR3 protein: CSAREGSTTNEKLFF. The CDR3 DNA follows: TGCAGTGCTAGAGAGGGGTCGACAACTAATGAAAAACTGTTTTTT.

The chain's CDR3 is CASSDGTGKGYTF. In DNA form, the CDR3 reads TGCGCCAGCAGTGATGGGACAGGGAAAGGCTACACCTTC. The rearrangement joins TRBV10-2 to TRBJ1-2, with TRBD1 matching over 9 bases. The CDR3 consists of 13 residues. CDR1 is WSHSY and CDR2 is SAAADI in the germline V gene. The V segment lost 3 bases and the J segment 8 bases; nucleotides outside the gene matches: 4.

This clonotype was observed a handful of times. The genes are TRBV7-9 and TRBJ1-1; 8 bases are shared with TRBD1. The CDR3 extends over 15 amino acids. V lost 5 bases and J lost 1; bases outside the gene matches: 6. The germline V gene has CDR1 SEHNR and CDR2 FQNEAQ (reference sequence). CDR3 residues: CASSPWDRPNTEAFF. CDR3 nucleotide sequence: TGTGCCAGCAGCCCCTGGGACAGGCCGAACACTGAAGCTTTCTTT.

The V gene is TRBV12-3 or TRBV12-4, the J gene TRBJ2-5, with 10 bases lining up with TRBD1. Unmatched junction bases numbered 7, after V lost 5 bases and J lost 7 bases. There are 14 residues in the CDR3. The DNA for the CDR3 is TGTGCCAGCAGTGGCCAGACAGGGGGCGCGACCCAGTACTTC. Its protein is CASSGQTGGATQYF.

This clonotype was counted at least ten times. One junction end disagrees with the germline gene, perhaps due to a read error. This chain joins TRBV7-2 and TRBJ2-7, with a possible D match to TRBD1 (6 bases). Germline loops: CDR1 SGHTA, CDR2 FQGNSA. The CDR3 consists of 13 residues. The CDR3 reads CASNLEGVNEQYF. For the CDR3, the DNA is TGTGCCAGCAACTTAGAGGGGGTGAACGAGCAGTACTTC.

This clonotype was observed many times. The chain employs TRBV15 and TRBJ2-7; 9 bases are a match to TRBD2. V shed 0 bases, J shed 2 bases, and the junction held 5 bases outside the gene matches. The CDR3 spans 16 residues. Germline loops: CDR1 LNHNV, CDR2 YYDKDF (reference sequence). The CDR3, as DNA: TGTGCCACCAGCAGAGAGGCTAGCGGGACAGCCTACGAGCAGTACTTC. This encodes CATSREASGTAYEQYF.

The chain combines TRBV11-1 with TRBJ2-7, with D tentatively TRBD2 (6 bases). Trimming removed 6 bases from V and 1 base from J, with 13 bases in between. The CDR3 sequence is 14 residues long. Germline V gives CDR1 SGHAT, CDR2 FQDESV (reference sequence). CDR3 sequence: CASSYDAGSYEQYF. DNA of the CDR3: TGTGCCAGCAGTTACGATGCGGGATCCTACGAGCAGTACTTC.

There are many counts of this clonotype. The rearrangement joins TRBV7-8 to TRBJ2-7; the D gene is possibly TRBD1 (5 bases). The germline V gene encodes CDR1 SGHVS and CDR2 FQNEAQ. There are 13 residues in the CDR3. V was cut by 5 bases and J by 1 base, with 9 bases left in between. The CDR3 DNA reads TGTGCCAGCAGCAACCGACAGTCCTACGAGCAGTACTTC. Amino acid sequence: CASSNRQSYEQYF.

This clonotype is a singleton in its sample. The chain combines TRBV29-1 with TRBJ2-3, with D possibly matching TRBD2 (7 bases). The CDR3 sequence is 16 residues long. Germline V CDR1 and CDR2: SQVTM, ANQGSEA. The V gene lost 7 bases and the J gene lost 2 bases, with 22 bases spanning the gap. The CDR3 DNA reads as TGCAGCGCACAATCAAGGGGGGGGACTAACACAGATACGCAGTATTTT. It codes for CSAQSRGGTNTDTQYF.

This clonotype was found a few times. This may be a read error, as it is one base from a much larger clone. The CDR3 DNA is TGCAGCCCCCCTACCCAGTACTTC. Its translation: CSPPTQYF. The V call is TRBV29-1, the J call TRBJ2-5; D is undetermined. CDR1 SQVTM and CDR2 ANQGSEA come from the germline V gene. The CDR3 runs 8 residues. The germline V and J ends were trimmed by 8 bases and 8 bases, with 6 bases remaining between them.